The clone carrying this T cell receptor (beta chain) was detected ten times or more. Antigen unknown. The time point is: newly diagnosed GD, antithyroid drugs for less than 3 months. The TCR library was prepared using RNA isolated from PBMCs. The guidelines of the American Thyroid Association were the basis for diagnosing Graves' disease. The CDR3 has 16 residues. J gave up 6 bases and V 5 bases, and 10 bases lay outside the gene matches. Researchers made TCR beta libraries by using iRepertoire HTBI primers and running Arm-PCR on CDR3 regions. TCRdb ran MiXCR on the multiplex PCR reads and lists one entry per CDR3 protein. The table lists around 420,000 distinct CDR3 sequences, roughly 15% of them singletons. The sample comes from a study of regulatory T cells in long-lasting Graves disease. Points from the study as a whole: Persistent disease was characterized by preferential usage of TRBV28, TRBJ1-2 and TRBJ2-5. Because few samples were included, accuracy may have been lower. The study examined only peripheral blood, not thyroid tissue.

The specimen was peripheral blood mononuclear cells (PBMCs), collected at new diagnosis, from a patient treated with antithyroid drugs. The receptor comes from a female donor with Graves disease. The chain has TRBV12-3 or TRBV12-4 and TRBJ2-1; 10 bases match TRBD2. CDR3 in DNA: TGTGCCAGCAGTGGTCCCCTAGCGGGAGTCCCCAATGAGCAGTTCTTC. Its translation: CASSGPLAGVPNEQFF.